These 21 T cell receptor beta chains share one sample of origin, sequenced in a study of graft-versus-host responses after intestinal transplantation. These TCRs are of unknown antigen specificity. The method was immunoSEQ multiplex PCR; TCRdb's version includes in-frame clones alone and lacks a portion of them. The table includes 85,000 to 100,000 clones, 90% detected once. Sequencing was performed on unstimulated CD4+ T cells sorted from spleen or lymph node cells, taken before intestinal transplant. Source of these receptors: a human donor who received an intestinal transplant.

The chain links TRBV27 to TRBJ2-5; 7 positions match TRBD1. CDR3 length: 13 amino acids. V dropped 6 bases and J dropped 5; count of bases not matched to a gene: 6. Germline-derived CDR1 and CDR2 are MNHEY and SMNVEV (reference sequence). CDR3 sequence reads: CASSPTGIETQYF. CDR3 DNA sequence: TGTGCCAGCAGCCCGACAGGGATCGAGACCCAGTACTTC.

The CDR3 here is CASSAQGGANEKLFF. The CDR3 DNA reads TGTGCCAGCAGTGCACAGGGGGGCGCTAATGAAAAACTGTTTTTT. The rearrangement links TRBV6-1 to TRBJ1-4; 8 nucleotides match TRBD1. V gave up 4 bases and J gave up 3 bases; unmatched junction bases: 4. This CDR3 has 15 residues. Germline V gene sequence: CDR1 MNHNS, CDR2 SASEGT.

This chain uses TRBV5-4 with TRBJ1-2, with 7 nucleotides matching TRBD1. Germline CDR1 is SGHNT and CDR2 is YYREEE (reference sequence). V lost 4 bases, J lost 6 bases, and 12 bases stayed unmatched. This CDR3 contains 15 residues. The CDR3 coding sequence is TGTGCCAGCAGCCCATCGGCCAGGGGGGACCATGGCTACACCTTC. It yields the protein CASSPSARGDHGYTF. The full variable domain, rest sourced from reference TRBV5-4 and TRBJ1-2, is ETGVTQSPTHLIKTRGQQVTLRCSSQSGHNTVSWYQQALGQGPQFIFQYYREEENGRGNFPPRFSGLQFPNYSSELNVNALELDDSALYLCASSPSARGDHGYTFGSGTRLTVV.

The chain links TRBV9 to TRBJ2-2; possibly TRBD1 for D (6 bases). Deletions cut 0 bases from V and 9 bases from J, with 15 bases between. Germline CDR1 is SGDLS and CDR2 is YYNGEE. The CDR3 extends over 15 amino acids. The CDR3 DNA is TGTGCCAGCAGCGTAGTTGGACAGTACAACCGGGAGCTGTTTTTT. Amino acids: CASSVVGQYNRELFF. Drawing the rest from reference TRBV9 and TRBJ2-2, the complete variable domain is DSGVTQTPKHLITATGQRVTLRCSPRSGDLSVYWYQQSLDQGLQFLIQYYNGEERAKGNILERFSAQQFPDLHSELNLSSLELGDSALYFCASSVVGQYNRELFFGEGSRLTVL.

The rearrangement joins TRBV2 to TRBJ2-2, with 7 nucleotides matching TRBD1. The ends lost 2 bases at V and 1 base at J; junction bases unmatched: 1. The germline V gene encodes CDR1 SNHLY and CDR2 FYNNEI. This CDR3 spans 15 amino acids. The CDR3, as DNA: TGTGCCAGCAGTGAACGGGACAGGAACACCGGGGAGCTGTTTTTT. Translated: CASSERDRNTGELFF. The entire variable domain, with the rest obtained from reference TRBV2 and TRBJ2-2, is as follows: EPEVTQTPSHQVTQMGQEVILRCVPISNHLYFYWYRQILGQKVEFLVSFYNNEISEKSEIFDDQFSVERPDGSNFTLKIRSTKLEDSAMYFCASSERDRNTGELFFGEGSRLTVL.

The rearrangement joins TRBV11-1 to TRBJ1-2; 7 positions agree with TRBD1. J lost 1 base, V lost 5 bases, and 4 bases had no gene match. CDR3 length: 14 amino acids. Germline assignment: CDR1 SGHAT and CDR2 FQDESV (reference sequence). CDR3 coding DNA: TGTGCCAGCAGCCCGGGACAGTTTAACTATGGCTACACCTTC. Translation: CASSPGQFNYGYTF.

The rearrangement joins TRBV5-1 to TRBJ2-1; 12 nucleotides align to TRBD2. Looked up from germline, CDR1 is SGHRS and CDR2 is YFSETQ. Trimming cost V 0 bases and J 4 bases; bases outside gene matches: 5. The CDR3 length is 17 residues. The CDR3: CASSLERTSGVYNEQFF. CDR3 DNA sequence: TGCGCCAGCAGCTTGGAACGGACTAGCGGGGTTTACAATGAGCAGTTCTTC.

The chain recombines TRBV13 with TRBJ2-6; D is unclear. This CDR3 spans 13 amino acids. Trimming removed 6 bases at V and 2 bases at J, with 5 bases between. Germline CDR1 PRHDT, CDR2 FYEKMQ (reference sequence). This CDR3 reads CASRRPGANVLTF. The CDR3 coding sequence is TGTGCCAGCAGGCGCCCTGGGGCCAACGTCCTGACTTTC.

The genes are TRBV9 and TRBJ2-3, with a possible D match to TRBD1 (6 bases). The V and J ends lost 6 bases and 1 base respectively, with 18 bases between them. The CDR3 consists of 16 residues. Germline CDR1 reads SGDLS; CDR2 reads YYNGEE. The CDR3: CASTRGRPFRTDTQYF. The DNA for the CDR3 is TGTGCCAGCACCAGGGGCCGTCCCTTTCGCACAGATACGCAGTATTTT.

The V call is TRBV19, the J call TRBJ1-1; D gene ambiguous. Germline loops: CDR1 LNHDA, CDR2 SQIVND (reference sequence). The CDR3 contains 13 residues. Trimming pared 1 base from V and 1 base from J, leaving 4 bases between. CDR3 protein: CASSIGGNTEAFF. The CDR3 DNA reads as TGTGCCAGTAGTATAGGAGGGAACACTGAAGCTTTCTTT.

The rearrangement uses TRBV19 and TRBJ1-3; 8 bases map to TRBD1. With 6 bases clipped from V and 0 bases from J, the junction kept 13 bases outside the gene matches. Germline loops: CDR1 LNHDA, CDR2 SQIVND (reference sequence). The CDR3 contains 18 residues. The DNA of the CDR3 is TGTGCCAGTAGCAGGGGAACAGGGGGTCAGAGCTCTGGAAACACCATATATTTT. Its protein product is CASSRGTGGQSSGNTIYF.

The chain recombines TRBV6-1 with TRBJ2-7; unclear D gene. The V end was cut by 4 bases, the J end by 4 bases, with 5 bases between. The germline gives CDR1 MNHNS, CDR2 SASEGT. This CDR3 is 11 amino acids long. The CDR3 is CASSATYEQYF. DNA for the CDR3: TGTGCCAGCAGTGCGACATACGAGCAGTACTTC.

The chain has TRBV7-9 and TRBJ1-1; 7 positions match TRBD1. Per the germline V gene, CDR1 is SEHNR and CDR2 is FQNEAQ (reference sequence). This CDR3 comprises 14 residues. With V trimmed by 5 bases and J by 1 base, 4 bases remained unmatched. CDR3 DNA: TGTGCCAGCAGCCCGAGGACAGGGAACACTGAAGCTTTCTTT. Its translation: CASSPRTGNTEAFF.

For the CDR3, the DNA is TGTGCCAGCACCTCAGGACAGGGCCCAGGGTCACCCCTCCACTTT. Translated, it gives CASTSGQGPGSPLHF. This chain links TRBV6-5 with TRBJ1-6, with 8 positions matching TRBD1. Germline V gives CDR1 MNHEY, CDR2 SVGAGI. The CDR3 spans 15 residues. V shed 7 bases and J 10 bases; nucleotides not matched to a gene: 12.

This clone was picked up one time. The chain has TRBV5-4 and TRBJ1-1, with a weak D call TRBD1 (6 bases). This CDR3 comprises 10 residues. Germline CDR1 is SGHNT and CDR2 is YYREEE (reference sequence). V was cut by 7 bases and J by 8 bases, with 9 bases left in between. In DNA, the CDR3 is TGTGCCAGCGGAGGACAGGAAGCTTTCTTT. Its protein product is CASGGQEAFF.

CDR3 in amino acids: CASSQDSGVFGYTF. For the CDR3, the DNA is TGTGCCAGCAGCCAAGATTCAGGGGTATTTGGCTACACCTTC. The J gene is TRBJ1-2, the V gene TRBV14, with D perhaps matching TRBD1 (6 bases). V lost 0 bases to trimming and J lost 7 bases, with 12 bases between them. Germline V gives CDR1 SGHDN, CDR2 FVKESK. This CDR3 comprises 14 residues. Supplemented by reference TRBV14 and TRBJ1-2, the full variable domain reads EAGVTQFPSHSVIEKGQTVTLRCDPISGHDNLYWYRRVMGKEIKFLLHFVKESKQDESGMPNNRFLAERTGGTYSTLKVQPAELEDSGVYFCASSQDSGVFGYTFGSGTRLTVV.

The V and J genes are TRBV27 and TRBJ1-1, with 11 bases lining up with TRBD1. J lost 3 bases, V lost 7 bases, and 19 bases had no gene match. Germline-derived CDR1 and CDR2 are MNHEY and SMNVEV (reference sequence). This CDR3 region has 19 residues. The CDR3 region has the DNA TGTGCCAGCAAGTCCGCCAATGGGGACAGGGGGACTTCTTACACTGAAGCTTTCTTT. Amino acids: CASKSANGDRGTSYTEAFF.

The rearrangement uses TRBV25-1 and TRBJ1-5, with 8 bases aligning to TRBD1. The J segment lost 4 bases and the V segment lost 5 bases, leaving 7 bases of the junction unmatched. The CDR3 extends over 15 amino acids. Germline values: CDR1 MGHDK, CDR2 SYGVNS. The CDR3 nucleotides read TGTGCCAGCAGTCAGCAGGGGGCGAGAAATCAGCCCCAGCATTTT. The encoded protein is CASSQQGARNQPQHF.

The CDR3 DNA sequence: TGTGCCAGCAGCCCGGACAGGGGGAGTTCTGAAGCTTTCTTT. Residues: CASSPDRGSSEAFF. The V gene is TRBV5-4, the J gene TRBJ1-1, with 10 positions matching TRBD1. CDR3 length: 14 residues. Germline lookup yields CDR1 SGHNT and CDR2 YYREEE (reference sequence). The junction had 6 bases not matched to a gene; V was cut back by 4 bases and J by 6 bases.

Here the CDR3 reads CAITEPSGGADTQYF. The CDR3 nucleotides read TGTGCCATCACGGAACCTAGCGGGGGAGCAGATACGCAGTATTTT. The V gene is TRBV10-3, the J gene TRBJ2-3; 10 bases line up with TRBD2. Per germline, CDR1 ENHRY and CDR2 SYGVKD. V lost 7 bases and J lost 4; bases outside the gene matches: 8. The CDR3 extends over 15 amino acids.

As regards this clone: A junction end diverges from the germline sequence, so it may reflect a read error. The rearrangement uses TRBV25-1 and TRBJ1-2; maybe TRBD1 (6 bases). Germline CDR1 MGHDK, CDR2 SYGVNS. The CDR3 contains 14 residues. CDR3 DNA: TGTGCCAGCATTGAAGGGGGGAACAATAGGGGCTACACCTTC. Amino acid sequence: CASIEGGNNRGYTF.